This T cell receptor (beta chain) appears in the sequencing data of a study of shared clonotypes between healthy human individuals. Broader study findings: Naive subsets generally exceeded memory subsets in estimated richness. Having only a few donors restricted how much genetic and exposure-history diversity was captured.

Details on this clone: What it binds is not known. A far larger clone is a single base away, which makes a read error likely.

TCRdb's table, derived via immunoSEQ multiplex PCR, lists solely in-frame clones and lacks some. The table records over 950,000 clones, 60% to 85% of them present only once. Germline V gene sequence: CDR1 GTSNPN, CDR2 SVGIG (reference sequence). There are 14 residues in the CDR3. The sample taken for sequencing was memory CD4+ T cells from PBMCs. Specified subset: CD45RA-negative fraction. The sequence was obtained from a man younger than 35 in good health. Some clones in this sample may be carry-over from other donors' samples. V gene TRBV30 combines with J gene TRBJ2-5, with a tentative D call TRBD2 (5 bases). CDR3 coding DNA: TGTGCCCGGAGGAGGCTCCTGTACCAAGAGACCCAGTACTTC. It yields the protein CARRRLLYQETQYF.